The entry below describes one TCR beta chain. It lacks a known antigen. Base qualities were left out, and no much larger clone turns up one base away. Collaborating institutions collected whole blood in K2EDTA tubes following their own protocols. For TCRbeta analysis, collaborators shipped samples in one of three forms: frozen whole blood, isolated PBMCs, or DNA extracted from either of those sample types. TCRbeta CDR3 regions were amplified from genomic DNA using the immunoSEQ Assay, a bias-controlled multiplex PCR. The paper's processing steps were these. The number of nucleated cells in each sample was estimated from the amplification of reference gene primers within the assay. To quantify the absolute abundance of each unique TCRbeta CDR3 rearrangement, sequence reads were collapsed and filtered. For each sample, productive Simpson clonality was calculated as the square root of Simpson's diversity index over productive rearrangements. What TCRdb holds here is the immuneACCESS table cut down to in-frame rearrangements. Part of the clones is not present; checked against another copy, under half of the missing clones reflect an unresolved V gene, and the others are unexplained. V and J calls and clone size are those listed in that table; D and trimming were worked out from the DNA. The sample table shows 200,000 to 250,000 clones, and about 85% are seen once. The ten most abundant clones make up less than 20% of the sample.

This specimen comes from a study of blood T cell repertoires in COVID-19 (dated by TCRdb to the early 2020s). Regarding the complete study: The collaborator samples originated in the United States, Italy and Spain and spanned the acute and convalescent phases of COVID-19. The prospective study material was composed of cDNA or gDNA derived from T cells, B-cell-depleted T cells, or PBMCs. Deeply sampled blood TCRbeta repertoires from subjects exposed to, actively infected with, or recovered from COVID-19 were included in the dataset. The repertoires were made available in a free public database intended to serve as a resource for research on the immune response to SARS-CoV-2. Samples came from the ongoing ImmuneRACE study (first 160 participants) plus 1,254 subjects from 6 global collaborators. Sample metadata almost always included a de-identified subject ID, COVID-19 status, age in years and sex. Where available, HLA class I and class II types were taken from metadata supplied by the sample provider and were not determined by assay-based typing.

Results and caveats for the whole study, not just this receptor: How much clinical and demographic metadata was included differed by source and by participant, and the metadata was provided uncurated.

Here V drops 6 bases and J drops 2 bases, and the junction holds 5 bases not matched to any gene. The CDR3, cysteine through phenylalanine, is 14 amino acids long. The retained sequence is limited to the CDR3, 42 bases, with the frame set at the first base. The germline V gene provides CDR1 MNHEY and CDR2 SVGEGT. The rearrangement combines TRBV6-2 or TRBV6-3 with TRBJ2-3, and 7 junctional nucleotides match TRBD1. This clonotype originated in a man younger than 45 with active or convalescent COVID-19. Sequenced material: peripheral blood. The CDR3 sequence is CASSRGGPTDTQYF. The DNA sequence is given as TGTGCCAGCAGCCGAGGGGGCCCCACAGATACGCAGTATTTT.